What follows are 26 T cell receptor beta chains derived from one specimen sequenced in a study of cytomegalovirus exposure and HLA in healthy donors. Sequencing was performed with immunoSEQ multiplex PCR; in TCRdb, only in-frame clones are kept and a portion is missing. The table records about 180,000 clones, 85% of them present only once. Specimen: PBMCs. The receptors come from a man aged 18 to 35 in good health and CMV-seropositive.

The DNA for the CDR3 is TGTGCCTGGAGTGTACTGGGACAGAACCCCACAGATACGCAGTATTTT. Its translation: CAWSVLGQNPTDTQYF. V gene TRBV30 combines with J gene TRBJ2-3, with 7 bases fitting TRBD1. V lost 0 bases and J lost 2; bases outside the gene matches: 8. The CDR3 sequence is 16 residues long. Per the germline V gene, CDR1 is GTSNPN and CDR2 is SVGIG (reference sequence). Full variable domain (outside the CDR3, taken from reference TRBV30 and TRBJ2-3): SQTIHQWPATLVQPVGSPLSLECTVEGTSNPNLYWYRQAAGRGLQLLFYSVGIGQISSEVPQNLSASRPQDRQFILSSKKLLLSDSGFYLCAWSVLGQNPTDTQYFGPGTRLTVL.

The V gene is TRBV28, the J gene TRBJ2-7; maybe TRBD2 (5 bases). CDR1 and CDR2 (germline): MDHEN, SYDVKM. This CDR3 comprises 15 residues. V was trimmed by 5 bases and J by 5 bases, leaving 19 bases between them. The CDR3 is CASSPPRGQAHEQYF. The CDR3 nucleotides read TGTGCCAGCAGTCCCCCGCGAGGGCAAGCCCACGAGCAGTACTTC.

V is TRBV28 and J is TRBJ1-1; unclear D gene. Germline V gene data show CDR1 as MDHEN and CDR2 as SYDVKM. V lost 6 bases to trimming and J lost 2 bases, with 16 bases between them. CDR3 length equals 15 residues. The CDR3 region is CASSPTTQLNTEAFF. CDR3 in DNA: TGTGCCAGCAGCCCAACTACACAATTAAACACTGAAGCTTTCTTT.

The chain recombines TRBV18 with TRBJ1-1, with 8 bases matching TRBD1. V shed 3 bases and J 6 bases; nucleotides not matched to a gene: 12. The CDR3 is 16 residues long. Germline CDR1 is KGHSH and CDR2 is LQKENI. The CDR3, as DNA: TGTGCCAGCTCACCCGACCAGACAGGGGTGATATCTGAAGCTTTCTTT. Amino acid sequence: CASSPDQTGVISEAFF.

The chain carries TRBV19 and TRBJ2-2, with 9 positions matching TRBD1. J lost 5 bases, V lost 5 bases, and 3 bases had no gene match. The CDR3 length is 14 residues. Germline V lookup: CDR1 LNHDA, CDR2 SQIVND (reference sequence). The CDR3 DNA follows: TGTGCCAGTAGTCGGACAGGGGTGACCGGGGAGCTGTTTTTT. This translates into CASSRTGVTGELFF.

The chain uses TRBV4-2 and TRBJ2-7; D perhaps matches TRBD1 (6 bases). Trimming took 5 bases from V and 4 from J, leaving 15 bases between them. The CDR3 has 14 residues. CDR1 and CDR2 from the germline V gene are LGHNA and YNFKEQ. This CDR3 is CASSARTENYEQYF. In DNA, the CDR3 is TGTGCCAGCAGCGCCCGGACAGAGAATTACGAGCAGTACTTC.

The rearrangement joins TRBV6-5 to TRBJ2-7, with 7 bases matching TRBD1. Germline lookup yields CDR1 MNHEY and CDR2 SVGAGI. After removal of 2 bases from V and 5 bases from J, the junction contained 3 bases not matched to a gene. This CDR3 spans 13 amino acids. Here the CDR3 DNA reads TGTGCCAGCAGTTACAAGGGGACAGACGAGCAGTACTTC. As protein: CASSYKGTDEQYF.

The chain links TRBV5-1 to TRBJ1-1; 7 positions match TRBD1. Germline CDR1 SGHRS, CDR2 YFSETQ. The junction had 14 bases not matched to a gene; V was cut back by 6 bases and J by 6 bases. This CDR3 has 15 amino acids. CDR3 sequence reads: CASKIEGAGGAEAFF. In DNA form, the CDR3 reads TGCGCCAGCAAAATCGAGGGGGCCGGTGGGGCTGAAGCTTTCTTT.

The rearrangement joins TRBV28 to TRBJ2-7; D perhaps matches TRBD1 (6 bases). The germline V gene has CDR1 MDHEN and CDR2 SYDVKM. This CDR3 region has 14 residues. The V end was cut by 4 bases, the J end by 5 bases, with 15 bases between. The CDR3 is CASSSYQGPNEQYF. CDR3 in DNA: TGTGCCAGCAGTTCATATCAGGGGCCCAACGAGCAGTACTTC.

J is TRBJ2-7 and V is TRBV2; 10 bases line up with TRBD1. V lost 7 bases to trimming and J lost 2 bases; unmatched junction nucleotides: 8. Germline CDR1 reads SNHLY; CDR2 reads FYNNEI. CDR3 size: 15 residues. The DNA for the CDR3 is TGTGCCAGCAAGAAAGGGACAGGGGAGACCTACGAGCAGTACTTC. This sequence encodes CASKKGTGETYEQYF.

The table lists this clone with a count of one. V usage is TRBV5-4 and J usage is TRBJ1-6; 9 positions agree with TRBD1. The CDR3 has 15 residues. V lost 9 bases, J lost 1 base, and 5 bases stayed unmatched. Per the germline V gene, CDR1 is SGHNT and CDR2 is YYREEE (reference sequence). CDR3 in DNA: TGTGCCACCGGGACAGGGCGGTCCTATAATTCACCCCTCCACTTT. Its translation: CATGTGRSYNSPLHF. Based on the CDR3 plus reference TRBV5-4 and TRBJ1-6, the full variable domain is ETGVTQSPTHLIKTRGQQVTLRCSSQSGHNTVSWYQQALGQGPQFIFQYYREEENGRGNFPPRFSGLQFPNYSSELNVNALELDDSALYLCATGTGRSYNSPLHFGNGTRLTVT.

This clone came up once. The chain is built from TRBV7-9 and TRBJ2-1; 8 bases fit TRBD1. The V gene end was trimmed by 5 bases and the J gene end by 4 bases; junction bases not matched to a gene: 7. Germline assignment: CDR1 SEHNR and CDR2 FQNEAQ (reference sequence). This CDR3 comprises 15 residues. CDR3 residues: CASSPSTGAYNEQFF. CDR3 in DNA: TGTGCCAGCAGCCCATCGACAGGGGCTTACAATGAGCAGTTCTTC.

V usage is TRBV30 and J usage is TRBJ2-7; 9 nucleotides line up with TRBD1. The CDR3 length is 14 residues. CDR1 and CDR2 (germline): GTSNPN, SVGIG (reference sequence). Unmatched junction bases numbered 3, after V lost 2 bases and J lost 1 base. CDR3 nucleotide sequence: TGTGCCTGGAGTCCTGGGACAGGGTCCTACGAGCAGTACTTC. This sequence encodes CAWSPGTGSYEQYF.

The CDR3 DNA reads TGCGCCAGCAGTCAGAGGACTAGCGTCTCCTACGAGCAGTACTTC. It is translated as CASSQRTSVSYEQYF. The gene calls are TRBV5-1 and TRBJ2-7, with TRBD2 identical over 9 bases. J was trimmed by 0 bases and V by 5 bases; bases with no gene match: 6. CDR3 size: 15 residues. Germline CDR1 is SGHRS and CDR2 is YFSETQ.

The rearrangement joins TRBV11-1 to TRBJ1-1, with D possibly matching TRBD1 (6 bases). The V end lost 3 bases, the J end lost 5 bases, and 13 bases lay between the germline ends. This CDR3 region has 14 residues. CDR1 and CDR2 from the germline V gene are SGHAT and FQDESV (reference sequence). The CDR3 loop reads CASSFGGGGTEAFF. The CDR3 DNA follows: TGTGCCAGCAGCTTTGGGGGAGGGGGTACTGAAGCTTTCTTT. Full variable domain (remainder filled in from reference TRBV11-1 and TRBJ1-1): EAEVAQSPRYKITEKSQAVAFWCDPISGHATLYWYRQILGQGPELLVQFQDESVVDDSQLPKDRFSAERLKGVDSTLKIQPAELGDSAMYLCASSFGGGGTEAFFGQGTRLTVV.

The chain is built from TRBV13 and TRBJ2-1, with unresolved D. In germline, CDR1 is PRHDT, CDR2 FYEKMQ (reference sequence). The length of the CDR3 is 15 residues. V lost 5 bases to trimming and J lost 0 bases, with 11 bases between them. This CDR3 reads CASSTTGSSYNEQFF. The DNA for the CDR3 is TGTGCCAGCAGCACGACTGGTAGCTCCTACAATGAGCAGTTCTTC. The full variable domain, with the rest looked up from reference TRBV13 and TRBJ2-1, is AAGVIQSPRHLIKEKRETATLKCYPIPRHDTVYWYQQGPGQDPQFLISFYEKMQSDKGSIPDRFSAQQFSDYHSELNMSSLELGDSALYFCASSTTGSSYNEQFFGPGTRLTVL.

The chain links TRBV6-5 to TRBJ1-2; D uncertain. The CDR3 extends over 16 amino acids. The germline gives CDR1 MNHEY, CDR2 SVGAGI. V gave up 4 bases and J gave up 6 bases, with 21 bases separating them. In nucleotides, the CDR3 is TGTGCCAGCAGTTTCCTCCCGGGGTTGGAGCCAGATGGCTACACCTTC. It translates to CASSFLPGLEPDGYTF.

CDR3 in DNA: TGCGCCAGCAGCCTCAGGGGGCGCGGGTCCTACAATGAGCAGTTCTTC. Translated, it gives CASSLRGRGSYNEQFF. This chain uses TRBV4-1 with TRBJ2-1; 8 bases match TRBD1. Germline loops: CDR1 MGHRA, CDR2 YSYEKL. The CDR3 spans 16 residues. Trimming removed 4 bases from V and 1 base from J; junction bases left unmatched: 6.

This clone was found once. This sequence joins TRBV6-4 and TRBJ1-5, with D unresolved. CDR3 length: 15 amino acids. V lost 2 bases and J 0 bases, leaving 8 bases between the germline ends. CDR1 is MRHNA and CDR2 is SNTAGT in the germline V gene. The DNA for the CDR3 is TGTGCCAGCAGTGACAAGGAGATTAGCAATCAGCCCCAGCATTTT. Its protein is CASSDKEISNQPQHF.

This clone was detected only once. The V and J genes are TRBV11-2 and TRBJ2-2, with 9 bases lining up with TRBD1. CDR3 size: 15 residues. Trimming cost V 5 bases and J 5 bases; bases outside gene matches: 6. Germline CDR1 reads SGHAT; CDR2 reads FQNNGV. The CDR3: CASSPLGQGTGELFF. Written as DNA, the CDR3 is TGTGCCAGCAGCCCCCTAGGACAGGGGACCGGGGAGCTGTTTTTT. The full variable domain, rest sourced from reference TRBV11-2 and TRBJ2-2, is EAGVAQSPRYKIIEKRQSVAFWCNPISGHATLYWYQQILGQGPKLLIQFQNNGVVDDSQLPKDRFSAERLKGVDSTLKIQPAKLEDSAVYLCASSPLGQGTGELFFGEGSRLTVL.

The V call is TRBV2, the J call TRBJ2-5, with no clear D. Germline V gene lookup returns CDR1 SNHLY and CDR2 FYNNEI. Deletions cut 4 bases from V and 5 bases from J, with 8 bases between. The CDR3 extends over 12 amino acids. DNA for the CDR3: TGTGCCAGCAGTGTTCAGGTTGAGACCCAGTACTTC. Translating it yields CASSVQVETQYF.

The gene calls are TRBV28 and TRBJ2-7; TRBD1 agrees at 9 bases. This CDR3 contains 15 residues. The V gene's germline CDR1 is MDHEN and CDR2 SYDVKM. V trimming: 2 bases; J trimming: 3 bases; junction bases outside the gene matches: 5. CDR3 sequence reads: CASSLAGTGIYEQYF. CDR3 DNA: TGTGCCAGCAGTTTAGCCGGGACAGGGATCTACGAGCAGTACTTC.

The genes are TRBV29-1 and TRBJ1-2; a possible D gene is TRBD1 (6 bases). The CDR3 contains 13 residues. Germline V gene data show CDR1 as SQVTM and CDR2 as ANQGSEA. Trimming took 7 bases from V and 4 from J, leaving 16 bases between them. The CDR3, as DNA: TGCAGCGCGGTGACAGGTCTGGGCTATGGCTACACCTTC. Protein product: CSAVTGLGYGYTF.

The J gene is TRBJ1-6, the V gene TRBV11-3, with D possibly being TRBD1 (5 bases). This CDR3 contains 15 residues. Germline values: CDR1 SGHNT, CDR2 YENEEA. V dropped 4 bases and J dropped 7 bases, with 14 bases sitting between them. The chain's CDR3 is CASSSRVIGNSPLHF. CDR3 sequence (DNA): TGTGCCAGCAGCTCCAGGGTTATCGGGAATTCACCCCTCCACTTT.

V is TRBV19 and J is TRBJ2-2, with 10 bases lining up with TRBD1. This CDR3 comprises 15 residues. Looked up from germline, CDR1 is LNHDA and CDR2 is SQIVND (reference sequence). V gave up 7 bases and J gave up 4 bases; unmatched junction bases: 6. Here the CDR3 reads CASTPGQGITGELFF. CDR3 sequence (DNA): TGTGCCAGTACCCCGGGACAGGGGATCACCGGGGAGCTGTTTTTT.

CDR3 coding DNA: TGTGCCAGCAGTTCGGGTCCCTCTAACTATGGCTACACCTTC. As protein: CASSSGPSNYGYTF. V is TRBV27 and J is TRBJ1-2, with no clear D. Trimming removed 4 bases from V and 0 bases from J, with 9 bases in between. The CDR3 runs 14 residues. Per the germline V gene, CDR1 is MNHEY and CDR2 is SMNVEV (reference sequence).